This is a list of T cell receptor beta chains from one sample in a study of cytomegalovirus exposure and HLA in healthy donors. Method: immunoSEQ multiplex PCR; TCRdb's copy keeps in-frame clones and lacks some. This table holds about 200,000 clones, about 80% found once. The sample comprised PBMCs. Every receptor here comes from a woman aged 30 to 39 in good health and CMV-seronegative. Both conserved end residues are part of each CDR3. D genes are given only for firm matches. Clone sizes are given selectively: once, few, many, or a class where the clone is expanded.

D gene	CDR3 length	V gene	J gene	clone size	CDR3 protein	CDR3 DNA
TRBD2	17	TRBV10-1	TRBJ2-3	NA	CASPASGARTSTDTQYF	TGCGCCAGCCCAGCTAGCGGGGCCAGAACTAGCACAGATACGCAGTATTTT
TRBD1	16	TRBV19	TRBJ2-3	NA	CASSIPRQGWTDTQYF	TGTGCCAGTAGTATACCACGACAGGGATGGACAGATACGCAGTATTTT
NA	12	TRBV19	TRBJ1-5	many	CASSQDNQPQHF	TGTGCCAGTAGTCAGGACAATCAGCCCCAGCATTTT
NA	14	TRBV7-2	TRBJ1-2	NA	CASSLGYGGTGYTF	TGTGCCAGCAGCTTAGGCTACGGGGGGACAGGCTACACCTTC
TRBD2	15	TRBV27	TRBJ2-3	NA	CASSLLSGRAETQYF	TGTGCCAGCAGTTTACTCAGCGGGAGGGCCGAAACGCAGTATTTT
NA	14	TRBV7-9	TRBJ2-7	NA	CASSLVGATYEQYF	TGTGCCAGCAGCTTAGTAGGGGCTACTTACGAGCAGTACTTC
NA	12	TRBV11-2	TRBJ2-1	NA	CASSLYPYEQFF	TGTGCCAGCAGCCTATACCCCTATGAGCAGTTCTTC
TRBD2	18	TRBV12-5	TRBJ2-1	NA	CASGPGISGTTIHDEQFF	TGTGCTAGTGGTCCGGGGATCTCCGGGACTACTATCCACGATGAGCAGTTCTTC
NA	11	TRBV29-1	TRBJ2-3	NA	CSVSGTDTQYF	TGCAGCGTTTCAGGGACAGATACGCAGTATTTT
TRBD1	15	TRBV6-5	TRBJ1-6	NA	CASRGGQGSHSPLHF	TGTGCCAGCAGAGGGGGACAGGGATCCCATTCACCCCTCCACTTT
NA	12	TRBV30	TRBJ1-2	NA	CAWTGYNYGYTF	TGTGCCTGGACCGGGTATAACTATGGCTACACCTTC
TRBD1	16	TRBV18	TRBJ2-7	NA	CASSSFNRDSSYEQYF	TGTGCCAGCTCATCATTTAACCGGGACAGCTCCTACGAGCAGTACTTC
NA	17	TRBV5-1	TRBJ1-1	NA	CASSADGAVMANTEAFF	TGCGCCAGCAGCGCCGATGGAGCAGTTATGGCGAACACTGAAGCTTTCTTT
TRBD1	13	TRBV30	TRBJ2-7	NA	CAWSRTGVYEQYF	TGTGCCTGGAGCAGGACAGGGGTCTACGAGCAGTACTTC
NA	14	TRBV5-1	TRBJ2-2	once	CASSLGGATGELFF	TGCGCCAGCAGCTTGGGGGGCGCGACCGGGGAGCTGTTTTTT
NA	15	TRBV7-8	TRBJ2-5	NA	CASSLGVRSQETQYF	TGTGCCAGCAGCCTAGGCGTTCGGTCCCAAGAGACCCAGTACTTC
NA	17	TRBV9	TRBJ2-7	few	CASSVDPSVRPSREQYF	TGTGCCAGCAGCGTAGACCCCTCCGTCAGGCCTAGCCGCGAGCAGTACTTC
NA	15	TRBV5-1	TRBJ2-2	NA	CASSLVSGNTGELFF	TGCGCCAGCAGCTTGGTGAGCGGGAACACCGGGGAGCTGTTTTTT
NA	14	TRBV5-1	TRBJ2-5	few	CASSFRQGTWTQYF	TGCGCCAGCAGCTTTAGGCAGGGAACTTGGACCCAGTACTTC
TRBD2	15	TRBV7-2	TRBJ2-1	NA	CASSFLAGDYNEQFF	TGTGCCAGCAGCTTTCTAGCGGGGGATTACAATGAGCAGTTCTTC
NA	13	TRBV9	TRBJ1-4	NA	CASSVSDDEKLFF	TGTGCCAGCAGCGTTAGCGACGATGAAAAACTGTTTTTT
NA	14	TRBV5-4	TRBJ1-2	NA	CASSSYPGAYGYTF	TGTGCCAGCAGCTCGTACCCAGGGGCCTATGGCTACACCTTC
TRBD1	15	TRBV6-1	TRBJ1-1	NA	CASRIIGTGSAEAFF	TGTGCCAGCAGGATAATCGGGACAGGGTCCGCTGAAGCTTTCTTT
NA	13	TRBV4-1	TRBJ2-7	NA	CASSPDSFYEQYF	TGCGCCAGCAGCCCTGACAGTTTCTACGAGCAGTACTTC
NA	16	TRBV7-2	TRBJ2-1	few	CASSFGLRLTNNEQFF	TGTGCCAGCAGCTTTGGGTTGAGACTCACTAATAATGAGCAGTTCTTC
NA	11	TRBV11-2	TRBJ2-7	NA	CASSLENSPNF	TGTGCCAGCAGCTTAGAAAACAGTCCTAACTTC
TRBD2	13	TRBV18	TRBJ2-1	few	CASSSGTSPEQFF	TGTGCCAGCTCGTCCGGGACTAGTCCTGAGCAGTTCTTC
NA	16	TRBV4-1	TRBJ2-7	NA	CASSPRGDIGIYEQYF	TGCGCCAGCAGCCCCAGGGGGGACATTGGGATTTACGAGCAGTACTTC
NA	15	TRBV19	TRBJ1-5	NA	CASSIDLGQSQPQHF	TGTGCCAGTAGCATTGACCTGGGGCAAAGTCAGCCCCAGCATTTT
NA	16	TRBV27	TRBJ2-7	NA	CASSFSVGESAYEQYF	TGTGCCAGCAGTTTTTCGGTCGGGGAATCGGCCTACGAGCAGTACTTC
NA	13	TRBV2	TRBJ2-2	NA	CASVLVSTGELFF	TGTGCCAGCGTACTAGTAAGCACCGGGGAGCTGTTTTTT
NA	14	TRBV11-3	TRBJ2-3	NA	CASSPRSGTDTQYF	TGTGCCAGCAGCCCGAGAAGCGGCACAGATACGCAGTATTTT
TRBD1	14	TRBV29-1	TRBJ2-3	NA	CSVQQGSPTDTQYF	TGCAGCGTCCAACAGGGGTCCCCCACAGATACGCAGTATTTT
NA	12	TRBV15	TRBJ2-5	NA	CATSFLANTQYF	TGTGCCACCAGCTTTCTAGCGAACACCCAGTACTTC
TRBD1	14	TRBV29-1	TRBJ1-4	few	CSVVQGAANEKLFF	TGCAGCGTTGTACAGGGGGCGGCTAATGAAAAACTGTTTTTT
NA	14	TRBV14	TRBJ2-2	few	CASSRETYTGELFF	TGTGCCAGCAGCCGGGAGACCTACACCGGGGAGCTGTTTTTT
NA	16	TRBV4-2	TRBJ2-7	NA	CASSQEAAGVTYEQYF	TGTGCCAGCAGCCAAGAGGCAGCAGGGGTTACCTACGAGCAGTACTTC
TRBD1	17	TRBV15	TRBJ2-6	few	CATSGDSSVSGANVLTF	TGTGCCACCAGCGGGGACAGTTCCGTCTCTGGGGCCAACGTCCTGACTTTC
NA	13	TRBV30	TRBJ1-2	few	CAAIIPGLGGYTF	TGTGCTGCTATTATTCCGGGACTAGGGGGCTACACCTTC
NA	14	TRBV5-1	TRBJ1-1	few	CASRPHRTDTEAFF	TGCGCCAGCAGACCTCATCGGACAGACACTGAAGCTTTCTTT
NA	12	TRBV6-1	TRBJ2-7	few	CASSEQQYEQYF	TGTGCCAGCAGCGAACAACAGTACGAGCAGTACTTC
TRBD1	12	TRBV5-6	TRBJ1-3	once	CASSSPGTAFLF	TGTGCCAGCAGCTCCCCCGGGACAGCCTTTCTATTT